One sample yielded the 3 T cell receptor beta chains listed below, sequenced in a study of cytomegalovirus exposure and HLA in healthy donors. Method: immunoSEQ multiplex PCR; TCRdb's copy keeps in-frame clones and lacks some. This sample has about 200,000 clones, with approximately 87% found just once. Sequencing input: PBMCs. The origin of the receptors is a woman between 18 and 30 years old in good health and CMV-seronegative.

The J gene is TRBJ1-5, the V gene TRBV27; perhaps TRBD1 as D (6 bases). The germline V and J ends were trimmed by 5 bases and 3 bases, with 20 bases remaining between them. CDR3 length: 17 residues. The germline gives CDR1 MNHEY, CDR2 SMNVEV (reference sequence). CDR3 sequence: CASSLFPPGGANQPQHF. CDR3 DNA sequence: TGTGCCAGCAGTCTGTTCCCCCCCGGGGGGGCCAATCAGCCCCAGCATTTT.

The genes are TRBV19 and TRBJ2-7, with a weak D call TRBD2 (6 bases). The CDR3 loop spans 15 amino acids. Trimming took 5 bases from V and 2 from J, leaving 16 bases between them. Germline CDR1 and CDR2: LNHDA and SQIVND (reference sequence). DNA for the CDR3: TGTGCCAGTAGTTCCCCTGGAGGGCTGACCTACGAGCAGTACTTC. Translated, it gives CASSSPGGLTYEQYF.

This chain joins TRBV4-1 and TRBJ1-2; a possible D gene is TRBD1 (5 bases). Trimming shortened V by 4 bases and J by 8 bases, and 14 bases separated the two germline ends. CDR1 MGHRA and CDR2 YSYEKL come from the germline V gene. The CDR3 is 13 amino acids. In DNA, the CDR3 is TGCGCCAGCAGCCTCCCTGGGGGGAGAGGCTACACCTTC. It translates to CASSLPGGRGYTF.